This section outlines one T cell receptor beta chain sequence together with its context. Its cognate antigen is unknown. This sample is part of a study of cytomegalovirus exposure and HLA in healthy donors. Study conclusions and caveats: A list of around 150 TCR beta chains associated with cytomegalovirus was given.

Germline V gene lookup returns CDR1 SGHRS and CDR2 YFSETQ. CDR3 length: 14 residues. Trimming at V came to 7 bases and at J to 1 base, leaving 4 bases not matched to a gene. PCR involved 60 Vbeta and 13 Jbeta primers. The protocol was immunoSEQ multiplex PCR, while the TCRdb copy is restricted to in-frame clones and leaves out a portion. The sample contains about 200,000 clones, approximately 80% of which appear only once. Those who donated were healthy bone marrow donors. The rearrangement joins TRBV5-1 to TRBJ2-1, with TRBD2 matching over 8 bases. This TCR derives from a man aged 30 to 39 in good health and CMV-seronegative. Sequencing was done on a sample of PBMCs. DNA for the CDR3: TGCGCCAGCGCCCGGGGGGGGTCCTACAATGAGCAGTTCTTC. This encodes CASARGGSYNEQFF.